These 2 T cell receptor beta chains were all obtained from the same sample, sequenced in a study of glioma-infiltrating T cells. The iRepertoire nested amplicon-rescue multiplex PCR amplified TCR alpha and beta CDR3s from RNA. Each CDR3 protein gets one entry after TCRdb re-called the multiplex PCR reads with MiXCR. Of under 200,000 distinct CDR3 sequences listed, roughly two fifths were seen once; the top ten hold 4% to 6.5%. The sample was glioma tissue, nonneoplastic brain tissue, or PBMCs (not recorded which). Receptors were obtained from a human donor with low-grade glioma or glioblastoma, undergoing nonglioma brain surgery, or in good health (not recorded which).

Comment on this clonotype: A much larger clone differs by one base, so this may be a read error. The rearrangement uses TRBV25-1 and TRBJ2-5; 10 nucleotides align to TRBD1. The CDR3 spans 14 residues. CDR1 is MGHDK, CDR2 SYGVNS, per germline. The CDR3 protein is CASSDRGLEETHYF. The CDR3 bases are TGTGCCAGCAGCGACAGGGGGCTAGAAGAGACCCATTACTTC. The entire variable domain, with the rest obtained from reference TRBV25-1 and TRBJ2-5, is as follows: EADIYQTPRYLVIGTGKKITLECSQTMGHDKMYWYQQDPGMELHLIHYSYGVNSTEKGDLSSESTVSRIRTEHFPLTLESARPSHTSQYLCASSDRGLEETHYFGPGTRLLVL.

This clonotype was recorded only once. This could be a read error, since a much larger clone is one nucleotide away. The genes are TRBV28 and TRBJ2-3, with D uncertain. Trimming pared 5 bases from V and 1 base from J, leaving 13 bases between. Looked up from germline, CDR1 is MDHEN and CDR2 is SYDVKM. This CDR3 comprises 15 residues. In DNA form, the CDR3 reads TGTGCCAGCAGTGCCAGCGTGGACCGCACAGATACGCAGTATTTT. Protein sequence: CASSASVDRTDTQYF.